These 31 T cell receptor beta chains share one sample of origin, sequenced in a study of shared clonotypes between healthy human individuals. Using immunoSEQ multiplex PCR, the repertoire was profiled, and TCRdb retains in-frame clones only, with some absent. The data show roughly 1.5 million clones, around 98% seen once. Source material: naive CD4+ T cells sorted from blood. Subset here: CD45RA+ positively selected. These receptors were taken from a man aged 25 to 45 in good health.

The table lists this clone with a few counts. This same CDR3 is encoded by further DNA sequences in the sample. V and J are TRBV7-2 and TRBJ2-7, with 7 bases lining up with TRBD1. The trim removed 4 bases at V and 4 bases at J, leaving 1 base unmatched. The CDR3 totals 12 residues. Germline V lookup: CDR1 SGHTA, CDR2 FQGNSA. In DNA form, the CDR3 reads TGTGCCAGCAGCTCACAGGGGTACGAGCAGTACTTC. It translates to CASSSQGYEQYF.

V gene TRBV5-8 combines with J gene TRBJ2-2; D unresolved. Trimming shortened V by 5 bases and J by 4 bases, and 9 bases separated the two germline ends. The CDR3 runs to 13 residues. Germline V gives CDR1 SGHTS, CDR2 YDEGEE. The CDR3 is CASRRRLTGELFF. DNA for the CDR3: TGTGCCAGCAGGCGACGACTCACCGGGGAGCTGTTTTTT. Full variable domain (rest looked up from reference TRBV5-8 and TRBJ2-2): EAGVTQSPTHLIKTRGQQATLRCSPISGHTSVYWYQQALGLGLQFLLWYDEGEERNRGNFPPRFSGRQFPNYSSELNVNALELEDSALYLCASRRRLTGELFFGEGSRLTVL.

The chain recombines TRBV9 with TRBJ2-2; the D gene is possibly TRBD2 (6 bases). The CDR3 runs 16 residues. Germline V gives CDR1 SGDLS, CDR2 YYNGEE. The ends were cut back, 2 bases at V and 5 bases at J, with 16 bases in the middle. The chain's CDR3 is CASSVSRDFSTGELFF. The CDR3 nucleotides are TGTGCCAGCAGCGTCTCCAGGGACTTTAGTACCGGGGAGCTGTTTTTT.

V is TRBV5-4 and J is TRBJ2-1; D ambiguous. The V end was cut by 3 bases, the J end by 8 bases, with 12 bases between. This CDR3 is built from 13 residues. Germline V lookup: CDR1 SGHNT, CDR2 YYREEE (reference sequence). The CDR3 DNA reads as TGTGCCAGCAGCTCGGTTGTGGACGATGAGCAGTTCTTC. Translated, it gives CASSSVVDDEQFF. The variable domain in full, completed from reference TRBV5-4 and TRBJ2-1, reads ETGVTQSPTHLIKTRGQQVTLRCSSQSGHNTVSWYQQALGQGPQFIFQYYREEENGRGNFPPRFSGLQFPNYSSELNVNALELDDSALYLCASSSVVDDEQFFGPGTRLTVL.

In the case of this clone: Additional DNA sequences in this sample encode the identical CDR3. This sequence joins TRBV13 and TRBJ2-7, with D hard to call. The CDR3 totals 11 residues. Germline CDR1 and CDR2: PRHDT and FYEKMQ (reference sequence). Trimming left V 5 bases short and J 4 bases short, with 6 bases between. The CDR3 loop is CASSLVYEQYF. The CDR3 DNA reads as TGTGCCAGCAGCCTAGTTTACGAGCAGTACTTC.

The rearrangement joins TRBV2 to TRBJ2-3; D is undetermined. The V end lost 3 bases, the J end lost 2 bases, and 6 bases lay between the germline ends. The CDR3 contains 13 residues. Germline lookup yields CDR1 SNHLY and CDR2 FYNNEI. In nucleotides, the CDR3 is TGTGCCAGCAGTGATGACTTCACAGATACGCAGTATTTT. Amino acid sequence: CASSDDFTDTQYF.

V and J are TRBV19 and TRBJ1-5; the D gene is possibly TRBD1 (6 bases). The length of the CDR3 is 16 residues. Trimming stripped 6 bases from V and 2 bases from J, with 17 bases between. CDR1 and CDR2 from the germline V gene are LNHDA and SQIVND (reference sequence). CDR3 amino acids: CASSSRGTVGNQPQHF. CDR3 nucleotide sequence: TGTGCCAGTAGCTCAAGGGGGACTGTGGGCAATCAGCCCCAGCATTTT. Full variable domain (rest looked up from reference TRBV19 and TRBJ1-5): DGGITQSPKYLFRKEGQNVTLSCEQNLNHDAMYWYRQDPGQGLRLIYYSQIVNDFQKGDIAEGYSVSREKKESFPLTVTSAQKNPTAFYLCASSSRGTVGNQPQHFGDGTRLSIL.

This chain joins TRBV18 and TRBJ1-4; possibly TRBD1 for D (6 bases). The ends were cut back, 4 bases at V and 4 bases at J, with 10 bases in the middle. The CDR3 covers 14 residues. Germline V gene data show CDR1 as KGHSH and CDR2 as LQKENI. DNA of the CDR3: TGTGCCAGCTCACGGGACACGGATAATGAAAAACTGTTTTTT. Translating gives CASSRDTDNEKLFF.

V is TRBV5-4 and J is TRBJ2-1; TRBD2 agrees at 13 bases. The germline gives CDR1 SGHNT, CDR2 YYREEE (reference sequence). This CDR3 comprises 15 residues. The V gene end was trimmed by 7 bases and the J gene end by 5 bases; junction bases not matched to a gene: 6. In DNA form, the CDR3 reads TGTGCCAGCCGGACTAGCGGGAGTTTAGACAATGAGCAGTTCTTC. Translating it yields CASRTSGSLDNEQFF.

The chain combines TRBV28 with TRBJ2-7; D may be TRBD2 (5 bases). Germline V gives CDR1 MDHEN, CDR2 SYDVKM. CDR3 length equals 15 residues. The ends were cut back, 3 bases at V and 5 bases at J, with 17 bases in the middle. This chain's CDR3 is CASSFPTGLIDEQYF. The CDR3, as DNA: TGTGCCAGCAGTTTCCCCACCGGACTGATTGACGAGCAGTACTTC.

J is TRBJ1-2 and V is TRBV2, with D perhaps matching TRBD1 (5 bases). The CDR3 is made up of 17 amino acids. The ends were cut back, 5 bases at V and 4 bases at J, with 23 bases in the middle. Germline CDR1 reads SNHLY; CDR2 reads FYNNEI. This CDR3 reads CASSQQNFRVDGYGYTF. The CDR3 DNA follows: TGTGCCAGCAGTCAACAGAATTTCAGGGTGGATGGCTATGGCTACACCTTC. Looking up the rest from reference TRBV2 and TRBJ1-2 gives the full variable domain: EPEVTQTPSHQVTQMGQEVILRCVPISNHLYFYWYRQILGQKVEFLVSFYNNEISEKSEIFDDQFSVERPDGSNFTLKIRSTKLEDSAMYFCASSQQNFRVDGYGYTFGSGTRLTVV.

This chain links TRBV5-6 with TRBJ2-7; the match to TRBD2 covers 11 bases. This CDR3 spans 15 amino acids. J was trimmed by 6 bases and V by 2 bases; bases with no gene match: 7. Germline V gene sequence: CDR1 SGHDT, CDR2 YYEEEE. The CDR3 protein is CASSFFSGRDAEQYF. The CDR3 bases are TGTGCCAGCAGCTTCTTTAGCGGGAGGGACGCCGAGCAGTACTTC.

This sequence joins TRBV28 and TRBJ2-7; D is uncertain. CDR3 length: 15 amino acids. V dropped 5 bases and J dropped 3 bases, with 17 bases sitting between them. Germline V CDR1 and CDR2: MDHEN, SYDVKM. CDR3 DNA sequence: TGTGCCAGCAGTCAAACACCACCCTCTCTCTACGAGCAGTACTTC. This sequence encodes CASSQTPPSLYEQYF.

This clone was recorded only once. The chain's CDR3 is CASSLSLLTGGTEAFF. The CDR3 region has the DNA TGCGCCAGCAGCTTGTCCCTACTGACAGGGGGGACTGAAGCTTTCTTT. The V gene is TRBV5-1, the J gene TRBJ1-1; 9 bases align to TRBD1. Looked up from germline, CDR1 is SGHRS and CDR2 is YFSETQ. The CDR3 loop spans 16 amino acids. Unmatched junction bases numbered 9, after V lost 1 base and J lost 5 bases.

The sample holds one count of this clone. This chain connects TRBV11-2 to TRBJ2-7; 8 positions agree with TRBD2. V trimming: 3 bases; J trimming: 6 bases; junction bases outside the gene matches: 10. The V gene's germline CDR1 is SGHAT and CDR2 FQNNGV. This CDR3 is built from 15 residues. The CDR3 region has the DNA TGTGCCAGCAGCTTTCCGGGACTAGGGGGTTCCGAGCAGTACTTC. It encodes CASSFPGLGGSEQYF.

The J gene is TRBJ2-2, the V gene TRBV18; D is perhaps TRBD1 (6 bases). Germline V gene sequence: CDR1 KGHSH, CDR2 LQKENI. The CDR3 contains 13 residues. Trimming removed 5 bases from V and 6 bases from J, with 10 bases in between. CDR3 sequence reads: CASSSGQPGELFF. The CDR3 DNA reads as TGTGCCAGCTCATCGGGACAACCCGGGGAGCTGTTTTTT.

This chain uses TRBV6-1 with TRBJ1-5; D may be TRBD1 (6 bases). This CDR3 contains 16 residues. The germline gives CDR1 MNHNS, CDR2 SASEGT. The V end was cut by 4 bases, the J end by 3 bases, with 16 bases between. The CDR3 DNA reads as TGTGCCAGCAGTGTCAGGGGCCGCAGTCACAATCAGCCCCAGCATTTT. Protein sequence: CASSVRGRSHNQPQHF.

The gene calls are TRBV7-3 and TRBJ2-3; D perhaps matches TRBD2 (6 bases). V shed 4 bases and J shed 4 bases, with 12 bases lying between them. This CDR3 is built from 14 residues. CDR1 is SGHTA and CDR2 is FQGTGA in the germline V gene. The CDR3 spells CASSSAGTSDTQYF. Here the CDR3 DNA reads TGTGCCAGCAGCTCCGCGGGGACCTCAGATACGCAGTATTTT.

The CDR3 region is CALPGRPTDTQYF. The CDR3 bases are TGCGCCCTCCCCGGGAGACCCACAGATACGCAGTATTTT. The chain has TRBV23-1 and TRBJ2-3, with TRBD2 as a possible D gene (6 bases). Being an ORF, TRBV23-1 has a function that is uncertain. This CDR3 comprises 13 residues. Trimming took off 11 bases at V and 2 bases at J, with 14 bases between the two ends.

The rearrangement joins TRBV5-4 to TRBJ1-2; D ambiguous. The germline V gene has CDR1 SGHNT and CDR2 YYREEE (reference sequence). V lost 3 bases, J lost 6 bases, and 18 bases lay in between. The CDR3 sequence is 15 residues long. As DNA, the CDR3 is TGTGCCAGCAGCTCCGCCGGGGTGGTTCTGGATGGCTACACCTTC. Its translation: CASSSAGVVLDGYTF.

The chain's CDR3 is CASSRRGYDTEAFF. The CDR3 nucleotides read TGTGCCAGCAGCCGTCGGGGGTATGACACTGAAGCTTTCTTT. The genes are TRBV5-6 and TRBJ1-1; maybe TRBD1 (5 bases). The germline V and J ends were trimmed by 4 bases and 3 bases, with 13 bases remaining between them. There are 14 residues in the CDR3. CDR1 and CDR2 from the germline V gene are SGHDT and YYEEEE.

V usage is TRBV5-1 and J usage is TRBJ2-4, with D possibly TRBD1 on 6 matching bases. Trimming took 3 bases from V and 8 from J, leaving 18 bases between them. Germline V CDR1 and CDR2: SGHRS, YFSETQ. The CDR3 has 15 residues. The CDR3 region is CASSSSGQRGDIQYF. For the CDR3, the DNA is TGCGCCAGCAGCTCGAGTGGACAGCGAGGGGACATTCAGTACTTC.

V and J are TRBV7-9 and TRBJ2-3; 7 bases line up with TRBD2. J lost 4 bases, V lost 5 bases, and 6 bases had no gene match. This CDR3 has 14 amino acids. Germline CDR1 is SEHNR and CDR2 is FQNEAQ (reference sequence). The CDR3 loop is CASSKSGTPDTQYF. The CDR3 bases are TGTGCCAGCAGCAAAAGCGGGACCCCAGATACGCAGTATTTT. Full variable domain (outside the CDR3, taken from reference TRBV7-9 and TRBJ2-3): DTGVSQNPRHKITKRGQNVTFRCDPISEHNRLYWYRQTLGQGPEFLTYFQNEAQLEKSRLLSDRFSAERPKGSFSTLEIQRTEQGDSAMYLCASSKSGTPDTQYFGPGTRLTVL.

The chain recombines TRBV5-4 with TRBJ2-3; 8 bases match TRBD2. Trimming at V came to 4 bases and at J to 6 bases, leaving 13 bases not matched to a gene. Germline values: CDR1 SGHNT, CDR2 YYREEE (reference sequence). This CDR3 has 16 amino acids. CDR3 residues: CASSQPGLGVGDTQYF. CDR3 bases: TGTGCCAGCAGCCAACCGGGACTAGGGGTCGGGGATACGCAGTATTTT.

The V gene is TRBV2, the J gene TRBJ2-3, with 12 positions matching TRBD2. The V and J ends lost 0 bases and 0 bases, in that order; junction bases with no gene match: 7. The CDR3 runs 19 residues. From germline, CDR1 is SNHLY and CDR2 FYNNEI. The CDR3 DNA reads as TGTGCCAGCAGTGAAGCGCGTCTAGCGGGAGGGCCGAGCACAGATACGCAGTATTTT. Translated: CASSEARLAGGPSTDTQYF.

This chain links TRBV2 with TRBJ2-5; TRBD1 is a possible D gene (5 bases). CDR3 length: 14 amino acids. V shed 4 bases and J shed 1 base, with 10 bases lying between them. CDR1 and CDR2 from the germline V gene are SNHLY and FYNNEI. The CDR3 is CASSGPGSQETQYF. In nucleotides, the CDR3 is TGTGCCAGCAGTGGGCCAGGGTCCCAAGAGACCCAGTACTTC.

This rearrangement joins TRBV18 to TRBJ1-5, with 7 bases matching TRBD1. Trimming at V came to 6 bases and at J to 8 bases, leaving 13 bases not matched to a gene. This CDR3 spans 15 amino acids. Germline CDR1 and CDR2: KGHSH and LQKENI. The CDR3 nucleotides read TGTGCCAGCTCTCTTATGGACAGGCCACTTGAGCCCCAGCATTTT. Protein: CASSLMDRPLEPQHF.

The chain employs TRBV29-1 and TRBJ2-1; 7 nucleotides agree with TRBD2. Germline lookup yields CDR1 SQVTM and CDR2 ANQGSEA. The V segment lost 7 bases and the J segment 5 bases; nucleotides outside the gene matches: 14. This CDR3 spans 15 amino acids. CDR3 residues: CSALLPGGGNNEQFF. CDR3 DNA sequence: TGCAGCGCCCTACTCCCGGGCGGGGGTAACAATGAGCAGTTCTTC.

The V gene is TRBV19, the J gene TRBJ2-6, with 9 bases aligning to TRBD1. The CDR3 contains 18 residues. Germline V lookup: CDR1 LNHDA, CDR2 SQIVND (reference sequence). V lost 3 bases to trimming and J lost 0 bases; unmatched junction nucleotides: 6. The CDR3 coding sequence is TGTGCCAGTAGTATCCCCACAGGGGGCGTCTCTGGGGCCAACGTCCTGACTTTC. Translation gives CASSIPTGGVSGANVLTF.

The V call is TRBV28, the J call TRBJ1-2; 9 bases are a match to TRBD1. The CDR3 covers 15 residues. V lost 4 bases, J lost 7 bases, and 10 bases stayed unmatched. Per germline, CDR1 MDHEN and CDR2 SYDVKM. The CDR3 spells CASSSTGTGSLGYTF. CDR3 sequence (DNA): TGTGCCAGCAGTTCCACCGGGACAGGGTCTCTTGGCTACACCTTC.

V is TRBV7-9 and J is TRBJ1-3; 7 nucleotides agree with TRBD1. The CDR3 consists of 19 residues. V shed 2 bases and J 0 bases; nucleotides not matched to a gene: 13. Germline-derived CDR1 and CDR2 are SEHNR and FQNEAQ (reference sequence). CDR3 bases: TGTGCCAGCAGCTTAAAGGCCCGGGACAGTCCTTCCTCTGGAAACACCATATATTTT. This translates into CASSLKARDSPSSGNTIYF.